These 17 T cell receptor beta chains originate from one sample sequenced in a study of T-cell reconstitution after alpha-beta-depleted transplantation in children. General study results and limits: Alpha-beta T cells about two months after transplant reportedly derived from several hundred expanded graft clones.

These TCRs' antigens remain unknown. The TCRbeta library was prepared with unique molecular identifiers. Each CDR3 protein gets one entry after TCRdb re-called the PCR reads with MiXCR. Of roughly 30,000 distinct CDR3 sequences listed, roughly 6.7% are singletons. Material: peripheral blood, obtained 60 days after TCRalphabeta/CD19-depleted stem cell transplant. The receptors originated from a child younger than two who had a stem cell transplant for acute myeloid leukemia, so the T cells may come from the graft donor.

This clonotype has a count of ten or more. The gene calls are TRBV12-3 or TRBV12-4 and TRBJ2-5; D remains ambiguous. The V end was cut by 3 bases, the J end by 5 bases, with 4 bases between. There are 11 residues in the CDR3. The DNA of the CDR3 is TGTGCCAGCAGTTTGAGTGAGACCCAGTACTTC. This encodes CASSLSETQYF.

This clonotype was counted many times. The CDR3 loop is CSVKDRGETQYF. The CDR3 nucleotides are TGCAGCGTCAAAGACAGGGGAGAGACCCAGTACTTC. The rearrangement uses TRBV29-1 and TRBJ2-5; 8 bases are a match to TRBD1. CDR3 length: 12 residues. CDR1 is SQVTM, CDR2 ANQGSEA, per germline. The ends lost 6 bases at V and 4 bases at J; junction bases unmatched: 4.

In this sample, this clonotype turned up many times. The DNA for the CDR3 is TGCGCCAGCAGCCAAGAGGGCGGGAGGCGGGAGACCCAGTACTTC. This codes for CASSQEGGRRETQYF. J is TRBJ2-5 and V is TRBV4-1, with 8 bases aligning to TRBD2. CDR3 length: 15 residues. Germline CDR1 is MGHRA and CDR2 is YSYEKL. V lost 0 bases and J lost 5; bases outside the gene matches: 5.

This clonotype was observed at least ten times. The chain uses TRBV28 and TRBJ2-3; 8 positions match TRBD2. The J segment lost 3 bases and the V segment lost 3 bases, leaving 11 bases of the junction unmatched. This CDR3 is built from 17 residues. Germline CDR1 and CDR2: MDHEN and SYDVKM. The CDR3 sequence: CASSFPGGGIDTDTQYF. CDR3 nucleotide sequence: TGTGCCAGCAGTTTCCCCGGGGGGGGGATCGATACAGATACGCAGTATTTT. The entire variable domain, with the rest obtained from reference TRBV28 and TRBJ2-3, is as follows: DVKVTQSSRYLVKRTGEKVFLECVQDMDHENMFWYRQDPGLGLRLIYFSYDVKMKEKGDIPEGYSVSREKKERFSLILESASTNQTSMYLCASSFPGGGIDTDTQYFGPGTRLTVL.

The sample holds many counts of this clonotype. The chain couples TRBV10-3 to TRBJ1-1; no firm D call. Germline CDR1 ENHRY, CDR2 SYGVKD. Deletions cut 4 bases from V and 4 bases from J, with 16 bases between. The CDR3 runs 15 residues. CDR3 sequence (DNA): TGTGCCATCAGTGTTCGGATTTCTGCGACCACTGAAGCTTTCTTT. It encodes CAISVRISATTEAFF.

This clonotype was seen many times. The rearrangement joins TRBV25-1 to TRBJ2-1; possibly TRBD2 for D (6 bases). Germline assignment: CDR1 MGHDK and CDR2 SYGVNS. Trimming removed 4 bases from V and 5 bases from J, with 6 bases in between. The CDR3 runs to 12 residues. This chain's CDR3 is CASSGEDNEQFF. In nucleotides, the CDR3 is TGTGCCAGCAGTGGGGAGGACAATGAGCAGTTCTTC. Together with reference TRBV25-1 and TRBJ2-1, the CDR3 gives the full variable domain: EADIYQTPRYLVIGTGKKITLECSQTMGHDKMYWYQQDPGMELHLIHYSYGVNSTEKGDLSSESTVSRIRTEHFPLTLESARPSHTSQYLCASSGEDNEQFFGPGTRLTVL.

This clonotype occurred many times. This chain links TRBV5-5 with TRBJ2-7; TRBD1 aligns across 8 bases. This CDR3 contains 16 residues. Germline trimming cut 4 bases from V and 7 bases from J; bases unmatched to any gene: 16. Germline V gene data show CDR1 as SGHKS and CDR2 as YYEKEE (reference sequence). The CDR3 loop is CASSIWSAGQGREQYF. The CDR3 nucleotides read TGTGCCAGCAGCATTTGGTCTGCAGGACAGGGCAGGGAGCAGTACTTC.

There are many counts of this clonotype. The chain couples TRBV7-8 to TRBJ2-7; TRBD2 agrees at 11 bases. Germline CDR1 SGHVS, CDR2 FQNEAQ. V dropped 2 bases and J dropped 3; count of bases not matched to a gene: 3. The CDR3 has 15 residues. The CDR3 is CASSLLAGGVYEQYF. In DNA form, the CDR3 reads TGTGCCAGCAGCTTATTAGCGGGAGGGGTCTACGAGCAGTACTTC.

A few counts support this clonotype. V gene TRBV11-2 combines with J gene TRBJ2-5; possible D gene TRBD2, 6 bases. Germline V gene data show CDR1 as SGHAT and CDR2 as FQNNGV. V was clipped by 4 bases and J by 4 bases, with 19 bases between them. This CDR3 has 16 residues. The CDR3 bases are TGTGCCAGCAGCTCGAATTCCGGGACTCGGAGAGAGACCCAGTACTTC. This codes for CASSSNSGTRRETQYF. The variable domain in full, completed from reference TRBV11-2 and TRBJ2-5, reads EAGVAQSPRYKIIEKRQSVAFWCNPISGHATLYWYQQILGQGPKLLIQFQNNGVVDDSQLPKDRFSAERLKGVDSTLKIQPAKLEDSAVYLCASSSNSGTRRETQYFGPGTRLLVL.

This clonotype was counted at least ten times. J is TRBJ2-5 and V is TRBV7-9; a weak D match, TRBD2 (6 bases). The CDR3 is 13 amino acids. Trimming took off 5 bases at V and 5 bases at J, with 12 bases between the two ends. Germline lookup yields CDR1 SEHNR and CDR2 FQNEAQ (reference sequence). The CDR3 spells CASSPRGYETQYF. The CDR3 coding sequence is TGTGCCAGCAGCCCGCGGGGCTACGAGACCCAGTACTTC. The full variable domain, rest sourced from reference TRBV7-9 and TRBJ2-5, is DTGVSQNPRHKITKRGQNVTFRCDPISEHNRLYWYRQTLGQGPEFLTYFQNEAQLEKSRLLSDRFSAERPKGSFSTLEIQRTEQGDSAMYLCASSPRGYETQYFGPGTRLLVL.

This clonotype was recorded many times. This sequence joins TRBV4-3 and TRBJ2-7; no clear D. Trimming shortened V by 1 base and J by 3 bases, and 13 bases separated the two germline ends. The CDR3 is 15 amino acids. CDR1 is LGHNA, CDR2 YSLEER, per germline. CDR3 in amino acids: CASSQVASLGYEQYF. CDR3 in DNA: TGCGCCAGCAGCCAAGTGGCCTCGCTGGGCTACGAGCAGTACTTC.

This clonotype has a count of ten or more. The CDR3, as DNA: TGCAGTGCTAGTCCTCGGGACGTGAAAAACATTCAGTACTTC. Residues: CSASPRDVKNIQYF. The gene calls are TRBV20-1 and TRBJ2-4; the D gene could be TRBD1 or TRBD2 (5 bases each). Per the germline V gene, CDR1 is DFQATT and CDR2 is SNEGSKA (reference sequence). The CDR3 has 14 residues. V shed 3 bases and J shed 4 bases, with 13 bases lying between them.

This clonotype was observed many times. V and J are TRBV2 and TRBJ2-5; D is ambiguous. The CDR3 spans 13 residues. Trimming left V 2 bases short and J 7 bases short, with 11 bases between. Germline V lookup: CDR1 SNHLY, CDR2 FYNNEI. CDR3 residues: CASSELVSGTQYF. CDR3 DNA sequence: TGTGCCAGCAGTGAATTAGTTAGTGGGACCCAGTACTTC.

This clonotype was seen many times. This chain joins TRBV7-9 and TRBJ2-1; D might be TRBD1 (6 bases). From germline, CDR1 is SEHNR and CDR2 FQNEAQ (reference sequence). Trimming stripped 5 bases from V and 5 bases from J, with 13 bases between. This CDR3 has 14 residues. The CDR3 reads CASSTYYRDNEQFF. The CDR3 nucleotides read TGTGCCAGCAGCACCTATTACAGGGACAATGAGCAGTTCTTC.

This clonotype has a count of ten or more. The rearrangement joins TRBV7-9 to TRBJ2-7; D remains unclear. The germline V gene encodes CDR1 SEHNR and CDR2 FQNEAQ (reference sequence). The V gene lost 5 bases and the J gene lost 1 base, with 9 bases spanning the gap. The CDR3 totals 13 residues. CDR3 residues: CASSPFQSYEQYF. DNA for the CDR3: TGTGCCAGCAGCCCTTTTCAATCCTACGAGCAGTACTTC.

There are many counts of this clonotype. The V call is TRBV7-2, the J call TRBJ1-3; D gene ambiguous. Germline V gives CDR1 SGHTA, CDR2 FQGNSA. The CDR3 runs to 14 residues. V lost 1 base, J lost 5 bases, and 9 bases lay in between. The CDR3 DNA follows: TGTGCCAGCAGCTTAGGGTACAGCAGAAACACCATATATTTT. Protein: CASSLGYSRNTIYF. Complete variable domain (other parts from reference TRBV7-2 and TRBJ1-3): GAGVSQSPSNKVTEKGKDVELRCDPISGHTALYWYRQSLGQGLEFLIYFQGNSAPDKSGLPSDRFSAERTGGSVSTLTIQRTQQEDSAVYLCASSLGYSRNTIYFGEGSWLTVV.

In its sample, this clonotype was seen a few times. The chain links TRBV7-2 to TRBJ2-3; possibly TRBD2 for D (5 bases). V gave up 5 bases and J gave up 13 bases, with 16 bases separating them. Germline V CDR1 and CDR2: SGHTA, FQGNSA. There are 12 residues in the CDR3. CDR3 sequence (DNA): TGTGCCAGCAGCCCTGCCGGGAAGCTTAAGTATTTT. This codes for CASSPAGKLKYF.